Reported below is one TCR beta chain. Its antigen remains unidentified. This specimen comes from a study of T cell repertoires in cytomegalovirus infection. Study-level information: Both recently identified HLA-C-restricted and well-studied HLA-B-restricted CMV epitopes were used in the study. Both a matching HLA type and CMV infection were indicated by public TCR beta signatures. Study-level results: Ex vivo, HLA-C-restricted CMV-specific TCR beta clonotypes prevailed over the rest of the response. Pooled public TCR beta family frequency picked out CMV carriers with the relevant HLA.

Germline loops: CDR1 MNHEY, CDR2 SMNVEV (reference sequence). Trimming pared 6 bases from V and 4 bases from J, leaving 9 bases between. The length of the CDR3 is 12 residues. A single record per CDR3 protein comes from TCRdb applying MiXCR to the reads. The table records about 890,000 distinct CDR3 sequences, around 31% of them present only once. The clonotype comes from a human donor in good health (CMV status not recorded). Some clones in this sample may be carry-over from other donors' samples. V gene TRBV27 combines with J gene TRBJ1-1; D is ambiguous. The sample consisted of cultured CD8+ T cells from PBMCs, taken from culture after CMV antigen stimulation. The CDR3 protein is CASRSPGTEAFF. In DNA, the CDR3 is TGTGCCAGCAGGTCCCCCGGCACTGAAGCTTTCTTT.